This entry features one T cell receptor (beta chain) sequence. Researchers ran the PCR with 60 Vbeta and 13 Jbeta primers. Sequencing was performed with immunoSEQ multiplex PCR; in TCRdb, only in-frame clones are kept and a portion is missing. Found here are 100,000 to 150,000 clones, roughly 75% of them singletons; the top ten hold under 13%. The data belong to a study of cytomegalovirus exposure and HLA in healthy donors. This clonotype was sampled from a man aged 25-45 years in good health and CMV-seropositive. The sample comprised PBMCs.

CDR3 protein: CASSLSGEGKTQYF. CDR3 DNA: TGCGCCAGCAGCCTTAGCGGGGAGGGTAAGACCCAGTACTTC. The chain has TRBV5-1 and TRBJ2-5, with 8 positions matching TRBD2. V was pared by 4 bases and J by 6 bases, with 8 bases of the junction left unmatched. This CDR3 comprises 14 residues. Germline CDR1 and CDR2: SGHRS and YFSETQ.